This T cell receptor beta chain was obtained from a study of OX40 agonist ivuxolimab in advanced cancers. A note on this clone: Its antigen is not known.

The protocol was immunoSEQ multiplex PCR, while the TCRdb copy is restricted to in-frame clones and leaves out a portion. This sample has tens of thousands of clones; about 88% occur once, and the top ten carry around 0.68%. CDR1 and CDR2 (germline): MNHNS, SASEGT. The CDR3 length is 14 residues. V lost 9 bases, J lost 4 bases, and 15 bases lay in between. Study-wide results and caveats: Expanded clones were, on average, more numerous in CD8+ T cells than in CD4+.

This sequence originates from an adult with an advanced solid tumor such as melanoma, head and neck, liver or kidney cancer. Sequencing used CD4+ or CD8+ T cells sorted from blood, obtained in a trial of the OX40 agonist ivuxolimab. The chain employs TRBV6-1 and TRBJ2-2; no clear D. The CDR3 sequence is CASKLGPSTGELFF. The CDR3 coding sequence is TGTGCCAGTAAGCTAGGCCCCTCCACCGGGGAGCTGTTTTTT.